This TCR beta chain was recorded in a study of shared clonotypes between healthy human individuals. General study points: Tissue TCR repertoires likely differ from these blood-only repertoires.

V lost 5 bases to trimming and J lost 7 bases; unmatched junction nucleotides: 16. The CDR3 covers 17 residues. Germline loops: CDR1 MDHEN, CDR2 SYDVKM. The study ran the assay at deep level. Libraries were prepared by immunoSEQ multiplex PCR; TCRdb keeps only in-frame clonotypes and omits some of them. The sample has 750,000 to 1,000,000 clones, almost 95% seen once. Details on this clone: Antigen: not known.

CD45RO-negative, CCR7-positively selected cells formed the naive CD8 fraction, excluding terminally differentiated effector memory CD45RA+ cells. The source of this sequence is a man between 25 and 39 years old in good health. This rearrangement joins TRBV28 to TRBJ2-2; 7 positions agree with TRBD2. Sequenced: naive CD8+ T cells sorted from blood. Here the CDR3 DNA reads TGTGCCAGCAGTCCCGGCGGGGCGGGAGCGCGCATCGGGGAGCTGTTTTTT. It is translated as CASSPGGAGARIGELFF.